The clone carrying this T cell receptor beta chain was seen many times. Its matching antigen is unknown. Stated time point: patch test 1, 2 weeks after DPC sensitization. The treatment was: therapeutic diphenylcyclopropenone sensitization with weekly scalp DPC. Deletions cut 0 bases from V and 5 bases from J, with 18 bases between. This CDR3 has 16 residues. Germline CDR1 SGHRS, CDR2 YFSETQ. This entry comes from a study of human T cells and chemical hapten exposure. Study-wide results and caveats: No alteration of TCRs above 1 in 1000 frequency was seen with DPC sensitization.

TCRdb passed the RACE reads through MiXCR, listing each CDR3 protein once. The sample has around 50,000 distinct CDR3 sequences; around 9.3% are singletons. This TCR was sampled from a woman between 45 and 65 years old with alopecia areata. Some clones in this sample may be carry-over from other donors' samples. This specimen consisted of whole blood, obtained in connection with sensitization to the hapten diphenylcyclopropenone (DPC). The chain has TRBV5-1 and TRBJ2-7; a possible D gene is TRBD2 (6 bases). The CDR3 nucleotides read TGCGCCAGCAGCTTGGGACGAGCGGGCCCTCAGGACGAGCAGTACTTC. Residues: CASSLGRAGPQDEQYF.